This T cell receptor beta chain was identified in a study of radiotherapy plus CTLA-4 blockade in lung cancer. Whole-study results and caveats: TCR clones from tumors expanded in blood after radiotherapy plus ipilimumab. Early blood T cell clone dynamics, with interferon-beta, were reported to best predict response.

There are 13 residues in the CDR3. In germline, CDR1 is LNHDA, CDR2 SQIVND (reference sequence). Trimming pared 5 bases from V and 6 bases from J, leaving 11 bases between. Measured with immunoSEQ multiplex PCR; TCRdb has only the in-frame clones, and not every one. Of about 68,000 clones in the sample, roughly 85% were seen once. In the case of this clone: Antigen unknown.

This specimen consisted of peripheral blood, obtained from a patient treated with radiotherapy plus ipilimumab. This TCR came from a human donor with non-small cell lung cancer who had a complete response to radiotherapy plus ipilimumab. The rearrangement uses TRBV19 and TRBJ1-5; D is undetermined. The CDR3 here is CASSLAATQPQHF. The CDR3 nucleotides are TGTGCCAGTAGTTTGGCCGCGACTCAGCCCCAGCATTTT.